Below are 25 T cell receptor beta chains sequenced from a single sample in a study of cytomegalovirus exposure and HLA in healthy donors. The PCR contained 60 Vbeta and 13 Jbeta primers. This table comes from immunoSEQ multiplex PCR, and its TCRdb copy is limited to in-frame clones, with some not included. This sample has more than 150,000 clones, with over 70% found just once. Sequenced input: PBMCs. The receptors come from a woman aged 18-29 years in good health and CMV-seronegative.

A single count supports this clone. The rearrangement joins TRBV4-1 to TRBJ1-4, with 9 positions matching TRBD1. After removal of 0 bases from V and 5 bases from J, the junction contained 1 base not matched to a gene. Germline V CDR1 and CDR2: MGHRA, YSYEKL. The CDR3 is 15 residues long. The CDR3 protein is CASSQDGTGNEKLFF. For the CDR3, the DNA is TGCGCCAGCAGCCAAGACGGGACAGGGAATGAAAAACTGTTTTTT.

The chain links TRBV5-1 to TRBJ2-5; D may be TRBD2 (7 bases). The ends were cut back, 4 bases at V and 4 bases at J, with 20 bases in the middle. Germline V gene data show CDR1 as SGHRS and CDR2 as YFSETQ. The CDR3 is 16 amino acids. CDR3 in DNA: TGCGCCAGCAGCCCAGCCGCCGGGGGGCGGCGAGAGACCCAGTACTTC. It encodes CASSPAAGGRRETQYF.

This chain links TRBV19 with TRBJ2-6, with D possibly being TRBD1 (6 bases). Germline V CDR1 and CDR2: LNHDA, SQIVND (reference sequence). V lost 5 bases and J 4 bases, leaving 12 bases between the germline ends. The CDR3 length is 15 residues. CDR3 nucleotide sequence: TGTGCCAGTAGTTTCACAGGGTCCGGGGCCAACGTCCTGACTTTC. Its translation: CASSFTGSGANVLTF.

The chain joins TRBV7-9 to TRBJ2-2; 8 bases match TRBD2. The V and J ends lost 5 bases and 5 bases, in that order; junction bases with no gene match: 7. In germline, CDR1 is SEHNR, CDR2 FQNEAQ (reference sequence). This CDR3 contains 15 residues. The chain's CDR3 is CASSQTSGDTGELFF. For the CDR3, the DNA is TGTGCCAGCAGCCAAACTAGCGGTGATACCGGGGAGCTGTTTTTT.

V usage is TRBV6-1 and J usage is TRBJ1-1, with D hard to call. V was trimmed by 5 bases and J by 4 bases, leaving 14 bases between them. CDR1 is MNHNS and CDR2 is SASEGT in the germline V gene. This CDR3 has 14 amino acids. In DNA form, the CDR3 reads TGTGCCAGCAGTACAAGGGCCGGGAGCACTGAAGCTTTCTTT. It specifies CASSTRAGSTEAFF.

The chain links TRBV6-5 to TRBJ2-7; 7 bases fit TRBD2. V lost 0 bases to trimming and J lost 2 bases; unmatched junction nucleotides: 7. The CDR3 is 16 amino acids. Germline loops: CDR1 MNHEY, CDR2 SVGAGI. The CDR3 reads CASSYSGTIGTYEQYF. As DNA, the CDR3 is TGTGCCAGCAGTTACTCTGGGACTATCGGGACCTACGAGCAGTACTTC.

This clone has just one count. The chain uses TRBV5-1 and TRBJ1-2; 12 bases map to TRBD1. J was trimmed by 4 bases and V by 0 bases; bases with no gene match: 7. The CDR3 runs 17 residues. Germline loops: CDR1 SGHRS, CDR2 YFSETQ. This CDR3 is CASSLVWDRGLSYGYTF. The CDR3 DNA is TGCGCCAGCAGCTTGGTCTGGGACAGGGGGCTTAGCTATGGCTACACCTTC. The full variable domain, completed using reference TRBV5-1 and TRBJ1-2, is KAGVTQTPRYLIKTRGQQVTLSCSPISGHRSVSWYQQTPGQGLQFLFEYFSETQRNKGNFPGRFSGRQFSNSRSEMNVSTLELGDSALYLCASSLVWDRGLSYGYTFGSGTRLTVV.

The rearrangement links TRBV10-2 to TRBJ2-3; maybe TRBD2 (7 bases). The CDR3 runs to 12 residues. Trimming took 4 bases from V and 6 from J, leaving 8 bases between them. Germline V gene sequence: CDR1 WSHSY, CDR2 SAAADI. CDR3 region: CASSGGGDTQYF. The DNA for the CDR3 is TGCGCCAGCAGTGGGGGGGGCGATACGCAGTATTTT.

The chain employs TRBV10-3 and TRBJ2-2; a possible D gene is TRBD2 (6 bases). The germline V gene has CDR1 ENHRY and CDR2 SYGVKD. This CDR3 is 16 amino acids long. With 3 bases removed from V and 6 bases from J, the gap between germline ends came to 17 bases. The CDR3 DNA reads as TGTGCCATCAGTGAAGGGGAGGAGCATTTGGCCGGGGAGCTGTTTTTT. Protein product: CAISEGEEHLAGELFF.

This clone was seen a single time. The genes are TRBV5-1 and TRBJ1-1; TRBD1 is a possible D gene (6 bases). Trimming removed 4 bases at V and 0 bases at J, with 13 bases between. In germline, CDR1 is SGHRS, CDR2 YFSETQ. The CDR3 has 15 residues. This chain's CDR3 is CASSGGGGVNTEAFF. As DNA, the CDR3 is TGCGCCAGCAGCGGAGGAGGGGGGGTGAACACTGAAGCTTTCTTT.

This sequence joins TRBV5-1 and TRBJ2-7; D is possibly TRBD1 (5 bases). The CDR3 has 16 residues. Trimming pared 4 bases from V and 2 bases from J, leaving 19 bases between. Germline-derived CDR1 and CDR2 are SGHRS and YFSETQ. In DNA form, the CDR3 reads TGCGCCAGCAGCCCCCAGACAGTATCGACAACCTACGAGCAGTACTTC. This sequence encodes CASSPQTVSTTYEQYF.

J is TRBJ1-1 and V is TRBV14, with a tentative D call TRBD1 (5 bases). Germline-derived CDR1 and CDR2 are SGHDN and FVKESK. Deletions cut 1 base from V and 3 bases from J, with 9 bases between. This CDR3 has 14 residues. The CDR3: CASSQVGGDTEAFF. The CDR3 DNA is TGTGCCAGCAGCCAAGTAGGAGGGGACACTGAAGCTTTCTTT.

The chain has TRBV11-3 and TRBJ2-2, with D perhaps matching TRBD1 (5 bases). In germline, CDR1 is SGHNT, CDR2 YENEEA. V was pared by 1 base and J by 5 bases, with 5 bases between. This CDR3 is 13 amino acids long. The CDR3 loop reads CASSLGTTGELFF. For the CDR3, the DNA is TGTGCCAGCAGCTTAGGGACAACCGGGGAGCTGTTTTTT.

The chain uses TRBV9 and TRBJ1-1, with 7 nucleotides matching TRBD1. Germline assignment: CDR1 SGDLS and CDR2 YYNGEE. The CDR3 sequence is 15 residues long. Germline trimming cut 0 bases from V and 0 bases from J; bases unmatched to any gene: 2. CDR3 DNA: TGTGCCAGCAGCGTAGCGGGACAGATGAACACTGAAGCTTTCTTT. This encodes CASSVAGQMNTEAFF.

The J gene is TRBJ1-1, the V gene TRBV14; D unresolved. Per the germline V gene, CDR1 is SGHDN and CDR2 is FVKESK. The ends were cut back, 4 bases at V and 0 bases at J, with 9 bases in the middle. This CDR3 is built from 14 residues. DNA of the CDR3: TGTGCCAGCAGCCTCTTCCACATGAACACTGAAGCTTTCTTT. Encoded protein: CASSLFHMNTEAFF.

J is TRBJ2-7 and V is TRBV18; D is perhaps TRBD1 (6 bases). The CDR3 is 12 amino acids. The V end was cut by 3 bases, the J end by 4 bases, with 7 bases between. Germline CDR1 KGHSH, CDR2 LQKENI. The CDR3 loop reads CASSPDRYEQYF. The DNA of the CDR3 is TGTGCCAGCTCACCCGACAGGTACGAGCAGTACTTC.

V and J are TRBV7-6 and TRBJ1-1; D gene uncertain. Trimming cost V 3 bases and J 0 bases, with 5 bases left between them. The CDR3 spans 13 residues. Per the germline V gene, CDR1 is SGHVS and CDR2 is FNYEAQ. The CDR3 spells CASSLQVNTEAFF. CDR3 in DNA: TGTGCCAGCAGCTTGCAGGTGAACACTGAAGCTTTCTTT.

The J gene is TRBJ1-1, the V gene TRBV5-3; D not resolved. TRBV5-3 is filed as an ORF, its function uncertain. The V gene lost 0 bases and the J gene lost 3 bases, with 12 bases spanning the gap. The CDR3 consists of 15 residues. The DNA for the CDR3 is TGTGCCAGAAGCTTGGTGGGCGGGTGGGACACTGAAGCTTTCTTT. This gives the protein CARSLVGGWDTEAFF.

The gene calls are TRBV19 and TRBJ1-2; 10 positions match TRBD1. CDR3 size: 17 residues. The trim removed 3 bases at V and 1 base at J, leaving 8 bases unmatched. Per the germline V gene, CDR1 is LNHDA and CDR2 is SQIVND (reference sequence). The CDR3 region has the DNA TGTGCCAGTAGTATGAGGGGACAGGGGACCTTTAACTATGGCTACACCTTC. Its translation is CASSMRGQGTFNYGYTF.

The chain links TRBV7-9 to TRBJ1-1; D unresolved. The V end was cut by 4 bases, the J end by 3 bases, with 9 bases between. Germline V CDR1 and CDR2: SEHNR, FQNEAQ (reference sequence). CDR3 size: 13 residues. CDR3 protein: CASSWSTYTEAFF. CDR3 bases: TGTGCCAGCAGCTGGAGTACATACACTGAAGCTTTCTTT.

The chain is built from TRBV19 and TRBJ2-3; 8 bases are a match to TRBD1. The germline CDR1 and CDR2 sequences are LNHDA and SQIVND (reference sequence). The CDR3 covers 13 residues. After removal of 8 bases from V and 4 bases from J, the junction contained 5 bases not matched to a gene. For the CDR3, the DNA is TGTGCCAGTGGGGACAGGCCCCCAGATACGCAGTATTTT. Protein: CASGDRPPDTQYF. Full variable domain (remainder filled in from reference TRBV19 and TRBJ2-3): DGGITQSPKYLFRKEGQNVTLSCEQNLNHDAMYWYRQDPGQGLRLIYYSQIVNDFQKGDIAEGYSVSREKKESFPLTVTSAQKNPTAFYLCASGDRPPDTQYFGPGTRLTVL.

This clone was seen just once. V and J are TRBV15 and TRBJ2-7; 11 bases are shared with TRBD1. V lost 3 bases to trimming and J lost 6 bases; unmatched junction nucleotides: 4. The CDR3 is 14 amino acids. Germline CDR1 and CDR2: LNHNV and YYDKDF (reference sequence). CDR3 region: CATSRGDRGTEQYF. CDR3 DNA: TGTGCCACCAGCAGGGGGGACAGGGGGACCGAGCAGTACTTC.

V usage is TRBV11-2 and J usage is TRBJ2-3, with 9 bases lining up with TRBD2. This CDR3 contains 15 residues. J gave up 10 bases and V 3 bases, and 11 bases lay outside the gene matches. CDR1 SGHAT and CDR2 FQNNGV come from the germline V gene. CDR3 residues: CASSLASGAAMAQYF. CDR3 DNA sequence: TGTGCCAGCAGCTTGGCTAGCGGGGCGGCGATGGCGCAGTATTTT.

The chain joins TRBV7-9 to TRBJ2-5, with 7 bases aligning to TRBD2. CDR1 is SEHNR, CDR2 FQNEAQ, per germline (reference sequence). This CDR3 is 13 amino acids long. Trimming removed 4 bases from V and 4 bases from J; junction bases left unmatched: 3. This chain's CDR3 is CASSSGGGETQYF. CDR3 in DNA: TGTGCCAGCAGCTCTGGGGGGGGAGAGACCCAGTACTTC.

The chain uses TRBV13 and TRBJ1-6; a possible D gene is TRBD1 (6 bases). Between the trimmed V and J ends, which lost 6 bases and 9 bases, there was a span of 15 bases. CDR1 is PRHDT and CDR2 is FYEKMQ in the germline V gene (reference sequence). The CDR3 spans 14 residues. CDR3 nucleotide sequence: TGTGCCAGCAGACAGGGCTCGCGTGGTTCACCCCTCCACTTT. Its translation: CASRQGSRGSPLHF.